These T cell receptor beta chains were read from a single sample in a study of cytomegalovirus exposure and HLA in healthy donors. Method: immunoSEQ multiplex PCR; TCRdb's copy keeps in-frame clones and lacks some. The table includes 93,000 or so clones, about 71% detected once. The sequencing input was PBMCs. These receptors were taken from a woman between 45 and 65 years old in good health and CMV-seronegative. Both conserved end residues are part of each CDR3. Fields, in order: D gene, CDR3 length, V gene, clone size, J gene, CDR3 protein, CDR3 DNA. A D gene is named only where the DNA matches it firmly. The listing skips clone size in some rows; elsewhere it reads once, few, many or a size class.

>-|16|TRBV4-1|-|TRBJ2-7
CASSQVGETGPYEQYF
TGCGCCAGCAGCCAAGTTGGCGAAACAGGACCCTACGAGCAGTACTTC
>-|14|TRBV6-1|-|TRBJ2-3
CASGTSYSTDTQYF
TGTGCCAGCGGTACTAGCTATAGCACAGATACGCAGTATTTT
>TRBD1|15|TRBV7-9|-|TRBJ2-2
CASSTYRGRIGERFF
TGTGCCAGCAGCACCTACAGGGGACGGATCGGGGAGCGGTTTTTT
>TRBD2|17|TRBV2|-|TRBJ2-5
CASSPPRLAGGKETQYF
TGTGCCAGCAGTCCACCTAGACTAGCGGGGGGTAAAGAGACCCAGTACTTC
>TRBD1|14|TRBV19|-|TRBJ1-1
CASSSDRVRTEAFF
TGTGCCAGTAGTTCAGACAGGGTTAGGACTGAAGCTTTCTTT
>-|14|TRBV9|-|TRBJ2-7
CASSVGTATYEQYF
TGTGCCAGCAGCGTAGGGACTGCAACCTACGAGCAGTACTTC
>TRBD1|16|TRBV28|-|TRBJ2-5
CASSLWDRGLKETQYF
TGTGCCAGCAGTTTATGGGACAGGGGCCTAAAAGAGACCCAGTACTTC
>TRBD2|15|TRBV27|-|TRBJ2-7
CASKPLLPGGYEQYF
TGTGCCAGCAAACCCTTGCTTCCGGGGGGCTACGAGCAGTACTTC
>TRBD2|14|TRBV9|once|TRBJ2-3
CASSGLAGADTQYF
TGTGCCAGCAGCGGGCTAGCGGGAGCAGATACGCAGTATTTT
>TRBD2|15|TRBV14|few|TRBJ2-5
CASSQTSGGGETQYF
TGTGCCAGCAGCCAGACTAGCGGGGGCGGGGAGACCCAGTACTTC
>-|12|TRBV7-6|-|TRBJ2-5
CASTNLAETQYF
TGTGCCAGCACCAACTTAGCGGAGACCCAGTACTTC
>-|12|TRBV7-9|-|TRBJ2-7
CASSFNGYEQYF
TGTGCCAGCAGCTTTAACGGGTACGAGCAGTACTTC
>TRBD2|17|TRBV7-3|-|TRBJ2-1
CASSLTSTSGTTNEQFF
TGTGCCAGCAGCTTAACCTCAACTAGCGGGACCACCAATGAGCAGTTCTTC
>TRBD2|17|TRBV2|-|TRBJ2-1
CASSGGLSGRSYNEQFF
TGTGCCAGCAGTGGGGGTTTAAGCGGGAGGAGCTACAATGAGCAGTTCTTC
>TRBD2|15|TRBV7-2|-|TRBJ2-2
CASSLVGLATGELFF
TGTGCCAGCAGCTTAGTAGGACTAGCGACCGGGGAGCTGTTTTTT
>-|15|TRBV11-3|few|TRBJ2-7
CASSLGRFGSYEQYF
TGTGCCAGCAGCTTAGGCCGATTCGGGAGCTACGAGCAGTACTTC
>-|16|TRBV5-8|-|TRBJ2-1
CASSFPQFNRDHEQFF
TGTGCCAGCAGCTTCCCCCAATTTAACAGGGACCATGAGCAGTTCTTC
>TRBD2|16|TRBV28|-|TRBJ2-5
CASSPGGTMAGETQYF
TGTGCCAGCAGCCCGGGTGGGACTATGGCCGGGGAGACCCAGTACTTC
>-|16|TRBV7-2|-|TRBJ1-2
CASSLGGGPYNYGYTF
TGTGCCAGCAGCTTAGGGGGAGGCCCCTATAACTATGGCTACACCTTC
>TRBD2|15|TRBV7-8|-|TRBJ2-7
CASSTRLAGSHEQYF
TGTGCCAGCAGCACTCGACTAGCGGGATCCCACGAGCAGTACTTC
>-|14|TRBV4-3|few|TRBJ1-5
CASSRDTSNQPQHF
TGCGCCAGCAGCCGGGACACGAGCAATCAGCCCCAGCATTTT
>TRBD1|14|TRBV19|-|TRBJ1-5
CASSLEGARQPQHF
TGTGCCAGTAGCCTTGAGGGGGCCCGACAGCCCCAGCATTTT
>-|13|TRBV4-3|-|TRBJ2-7
CASSQEERSEQYF
TGCGCCAGCAGCCAAGAGGAGAGGAGCGAGCAGTACTTC
>-|15|TRBV2|-|TRBJ2-5
CASSPRTSFGETQYF
TGTGCCAGCAGTCCCCGGACTTCATTTGGGGAGACCCAGTACTTC
>-|16|TRBV21-1|-|TRBJ1-4
CASRTGAVVGIEKLFF
TGTGCCAGCAGGACAGGGGCCGTGGTAGGGATTGAAAAACTGTTTTTT
>-|14|TRBV2|-|TRBJ2-3
CASKTGLSTDTQYF
TGTGCCAGCAAAACAGGGTTGTCGACAGATACGCAGTATTTT
>TRBD2|15|TRBV6-4|-|TRBJ2-7
CASSVGLAGVYEQYF
TGTGCCAGCAGTGTAGGACTAGCGGGAGTCTACGAGCAGTACTTC
>-|14|TRBV6-1|-|TRBJ2-3
CASSEISIADTQYF
TGTGCCAGCAGTGAAATCAGCATAGCCGATACGCAGTATTTT
>-|14|TRBV6-1|few|TRBJ1-2
CASSEGYRVSGYTF
TGTGCCAGCAGTGAAGGGTACAGGGTCTCTGGCTACACCTTC
>-|14|TRBV19|-|TRBJ2-5
CASSYTGKSETQYF
TGTGCCAGTAGTTACACAGGGAAGTCAGAGACCCAGTACTTC
>-|14|TRBV7-3|-|TRBJ2-3
CASSFNGGTDTQYF
TGTGCCAGCAGCTTCAATGGGGGGACAGATACGCAGTATTTT
>-|17|TRBV4-1|few|TRBJ1-6
CASSQEDTARYNSPLHF
TGCGCCAGCAGCCAAGAAGACACCGCCCGGTATAATTCACCCCTCCACTTT
>-|15|TRBV11-2|-|TRBJ2-7
CASSLDLGLHYEQYF
TGTGCCAGCAGCTTAGATCTGGGGCTTCACTACGAGCAGTACTTC
>-|15|TRBV5-1|-|TRBJ2-2
CASRVGTGNTGELFF
TGCGCCAGCAGGGTAGGCACAGGGAACACCGGGGAGCTGTTTTTT
>-|15|TRBV9|-|TRBJ2-3
CASSVGAVVGDTQYF
TGTGCCAGCAGCGTGGGGGCGGTAGTAGGAGATACGCAGTATTTT
>-|15|TRBV7-2|-|TRBJ2-2
CASSLDSATTGELFF
TGTGCCAGCAGCTTGGATTCAGCGACCACCGGGGAGCTGTTTTTT
>TRBD2|16|TRBV28|-|TRBJ2-1
CASSEPSGISYNEQFF
TGTGCCAGCAGTGAACCTAGCGGGATCTCCTACAATGAGCAGTTCTTC
>-|13|TRBV6-5|-|TRBJ2-7
CASSPTATYEQYF
TGTGCCAGCAGCCCGACAGCAACCTACGAGCAGTACTTC
>TRBD2|16|TRBV10-1|-|TRBJ2-1
CASNEACGRAYNEQFF
TGCGCCAGCAATGAGGCGTGCGGGAGAGCCTACAATGAGCAGTTCTTC
>TRBD1|14|TRBV18|-|TRBJ1-6
CASSLDRGDSPLHF
TGTGCCAGCTCCTTAGACAGGGGTGATTCACCCCTCCACTTT
>TRBD2|17|TRBV7-9|-|TRBJ2-2
CASTPYWTSGGTGELFF
TGTGCCAGCACCCCTTATTGGACTAGCGGGGGGACCGGGGAGCTGTTTTTT
>-|11|TRBV6-5|-|TRBJ1-2
CASSYSGRYTF
TGTGCCAGCAGTTACTCGGGGCGCTACACCTTC
>-|14|TRBV5-1|-|TRBJ2-5
CASSPWEPLETQYF
TGCGCCAGCAGCCCGTGGGAGCCGTTAGAGACCCAGTACTTC
>-|14|TRBV6-5|-|TRBJ2-7
CASRIPGGTYEQYF
TGTGCCAGCAGAATTCCGGGGGGCACCTACGAGCAGTACTTC
>TRBD1|18|TRBV4-1|-|TRBJ1-2
CASSQGLSKDRGRNGYTF
TGCGCCAGCAGCCAGGGGCTCTCTAAGGACAGGGGGCGGAATGGCTACACCTTC
>-|12|TRBV10-1|-|TRBJ2-2
CASSWTAGELFF
TGCGCCAGCAGTTGGACAGCCGGGGAGCTGTTTTTT
>-|12|TRBV11-3|few|TRBJ1-1
CASSLAGRRAFF
TGTGCCAGCAGCTTAGCAGGGCGCAGAGCTTTCTTT
>-|12|TRBV9|-|TRBJ1-2
CASSGNSGGYTF
TGTGCCAGCAGCGGCAACTCAGGCGGCTACACCTTC
>-|14|TRBV6-1|-|TRBJ1-5
CASSEWGLNQPQHF
TGTGCCAGCAGTGAATGGGGACTTAATCAGCCCCAGCATTTT
>TRBD1|14|TRBV2|few|TRBJ1-1
CASSATGGETEAFF
TGTGCCAGCAGCGCCACAGGGGGAGAGACTGAAGCTTTCTTT
>TRBD1|19|TRBV7-2|-|TRBJ1-2
CASSLAGQGVLSNRYGYTF
TGTGCCAGCAGCTTAGCGGGGCAGGGGGTCTTGTCGAATAGGTATGGCTACACCTTC
>TRBD1|14|TRBV14|-|TRBJ1-6
CASSPGQYNSPLHF
TGTGCCAGCAGCCCGGGACAGTATAATTCACCCCTCCACTTT
>TRBD1|15|TRBV6-1|few|TRBJ2-1
CASFGRGLGYNEQFF
TGTGCCAGCTTCGGCAGGGGGCTGGGTTACAATGAGCAGTTCTTC
>TRBD1|14|TRBV28|few|TRBJ1-2
CASKRQGATYGYTF
TGTGCCAGCAAAAGACAGGGGGCAACCTATGGCTACACCTTC
>-|13|TRBV7-2|few|TRBJ1-1
CASSDGPGTEAFF
TGTGCCAGCAGCGACGGACCAGGGACTGAAGCTTTCTTT
>-|15|TRBV29-1|few|TRBJ2-1
CSVALGPSSYNEQFF
TGCAGCGTTGCCCTGGGGCCTAGCTCCTACAATGAGCAGTTCTTC
>-|12|TRBV18|few|TRBJ2-7
CASSTDSYEQYF
TGTGCCAGCTCAACCGACAGCTACGAGCAGTACTTC
>-|12|TRBV2|few|TRBJ2-2
CASLVIPGELFF
TGTGCCAGCCTAGTTATTCCCGGGGAGCTGTTTTTT
>-|14|TRBV7-2|few|TRBJ1-5
CASSLGLQSQPQHF
TGTGCCAGCAGCTTAGGACTTCAGAGTCAGCCCCAGCATTTT